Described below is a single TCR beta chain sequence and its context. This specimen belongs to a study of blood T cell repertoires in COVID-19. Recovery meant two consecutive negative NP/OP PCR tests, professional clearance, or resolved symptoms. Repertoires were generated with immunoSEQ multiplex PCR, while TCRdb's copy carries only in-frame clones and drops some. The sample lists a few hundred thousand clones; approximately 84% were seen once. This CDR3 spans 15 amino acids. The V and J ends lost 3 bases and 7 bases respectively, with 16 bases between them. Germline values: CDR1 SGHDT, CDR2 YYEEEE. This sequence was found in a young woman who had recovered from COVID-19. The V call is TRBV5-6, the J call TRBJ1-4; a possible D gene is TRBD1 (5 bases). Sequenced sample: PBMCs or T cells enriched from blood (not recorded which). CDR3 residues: CASSWAKGRAEKLFF. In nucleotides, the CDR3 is TGTGCCAGCAGCTGGGCGAAGGGGCGTGCTGAAAAACTGTTTTTT.